These T cell receptor beta chains were read from a single sample in a study of shared clonotypes between healthy human individuals. Assay: immunoSEQ multiplex PCR; the TCRdb copy retains only in-frame clones and omits some. The sample shows about a million clones, more than 60% of them seen only once. The sequenced sample was memory CD4+ T cells sorted from blood. All receptors come from a man aged 18-30 years in good health. CDR3s leave out the opening cysteine and the closing phenylalanine or tryptophan. Size tells how often a clone was seen (once, few, many) or the class of an expanded clone, and some rows leave it out.

>once|TRBJ2-3|TRBV5-6
ASSYTGGPDTQY
>-|TRBJ1-5|TRBV28
ASSSFNWAVLINQPQH
>-|TRBJ2-7|TRBV10-3
ATTPGLIYEQY
>-|TRBJ1-1|TRBV2
ASTGGGFTEAF
>-|TRBJ2-7|TRBV20-1
SVPVVGGQY
>-|TRBJ1-3|TRBV18
ASSPATGAGNTIY
>few|TRBJ2-6|TRBV2
AGAPGANVLT
>many|TRBJ2-5|TRBV7-7
ASSPRTSGKRLETQY
>-|TRBJ2-7|TRBV10-3
AISGGGDSGPYEQY
>-|TRBJ1-5|TRBV5-1
ASRAGTGSNQPQH